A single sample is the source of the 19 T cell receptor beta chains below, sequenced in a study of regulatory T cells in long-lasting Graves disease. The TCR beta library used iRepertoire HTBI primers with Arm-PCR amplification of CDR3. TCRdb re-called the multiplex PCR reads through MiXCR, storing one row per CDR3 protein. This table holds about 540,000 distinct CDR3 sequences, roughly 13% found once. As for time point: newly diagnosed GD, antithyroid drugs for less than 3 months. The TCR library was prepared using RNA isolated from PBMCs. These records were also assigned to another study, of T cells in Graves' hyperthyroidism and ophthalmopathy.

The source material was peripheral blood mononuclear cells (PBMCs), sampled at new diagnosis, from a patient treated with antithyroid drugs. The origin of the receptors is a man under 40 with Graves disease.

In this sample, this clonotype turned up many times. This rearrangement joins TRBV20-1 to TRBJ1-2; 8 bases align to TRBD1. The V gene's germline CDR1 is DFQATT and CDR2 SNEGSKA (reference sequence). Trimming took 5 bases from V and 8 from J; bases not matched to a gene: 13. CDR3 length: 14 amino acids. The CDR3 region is CSAPPDRDIGGYTF. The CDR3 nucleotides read TGCAGTGCTCCCCCGGACAGGGACATAGGGGGCTACACCTTC.

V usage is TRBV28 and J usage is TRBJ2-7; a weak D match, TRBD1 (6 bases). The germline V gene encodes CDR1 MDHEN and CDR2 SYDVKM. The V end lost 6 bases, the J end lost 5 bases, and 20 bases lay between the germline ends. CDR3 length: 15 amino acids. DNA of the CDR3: TGTGCCAGCAGCCAAGGACAGAGACCTGGGAACGAGCAGTACTTC. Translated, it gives CASSQGQRPGNEQYF.

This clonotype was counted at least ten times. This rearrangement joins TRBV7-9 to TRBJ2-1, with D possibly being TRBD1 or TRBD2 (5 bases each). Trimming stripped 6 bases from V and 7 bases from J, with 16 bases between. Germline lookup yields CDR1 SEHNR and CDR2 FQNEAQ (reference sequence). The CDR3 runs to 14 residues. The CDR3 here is CASRSWLEGNEQFF. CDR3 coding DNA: TGTGCCAGCAGGAGTTGGCTAGAGGGGAATGAGCAGTTCTTC.

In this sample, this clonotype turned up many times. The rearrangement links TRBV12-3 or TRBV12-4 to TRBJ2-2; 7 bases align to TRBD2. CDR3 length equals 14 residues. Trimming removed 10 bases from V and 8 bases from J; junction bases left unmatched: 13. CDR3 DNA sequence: TGTGCCACCCGGGGGACTACAAGTACGGGGGAGCTGTTTTTT. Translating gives CATRGTTSTGELFF.

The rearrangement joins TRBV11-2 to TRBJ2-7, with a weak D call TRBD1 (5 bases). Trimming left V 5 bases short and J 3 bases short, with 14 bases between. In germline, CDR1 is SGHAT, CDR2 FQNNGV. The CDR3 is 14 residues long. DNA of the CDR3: TGTGCCAGCAGCCCGATAGGACAATTCTACGAGCAGTACTTC. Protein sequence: CASSPIGQFYEQYF.

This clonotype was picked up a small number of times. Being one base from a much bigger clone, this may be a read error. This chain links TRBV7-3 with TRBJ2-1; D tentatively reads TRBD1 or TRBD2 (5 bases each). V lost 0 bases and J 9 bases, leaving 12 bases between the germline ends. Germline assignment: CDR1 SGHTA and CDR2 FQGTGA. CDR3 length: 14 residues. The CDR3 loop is CASSLTGPGSEQFF. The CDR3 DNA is TGTGCCAGCAGCTTAACGGGCCCAGGGAGTGAGCAGTTCTTC.

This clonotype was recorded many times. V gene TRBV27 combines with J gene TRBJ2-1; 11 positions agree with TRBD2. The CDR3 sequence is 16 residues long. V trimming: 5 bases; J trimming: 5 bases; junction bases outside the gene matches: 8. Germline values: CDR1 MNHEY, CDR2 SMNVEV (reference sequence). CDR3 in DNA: TGTGCCAGCAGTATACTCGGGACTAGCGGCAACAATGAGCAGTTCTTC. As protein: CASSILGTSGNNEQFF.

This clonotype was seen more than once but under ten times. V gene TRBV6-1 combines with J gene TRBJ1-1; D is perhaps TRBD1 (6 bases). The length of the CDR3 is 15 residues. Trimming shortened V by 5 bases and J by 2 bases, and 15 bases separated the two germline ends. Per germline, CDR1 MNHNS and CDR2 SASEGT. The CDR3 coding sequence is TGTGCCAGCAGTCCGCTCACAGGGATTAACACTGAAGCTTTCTTT. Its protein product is CASSPLTGINTEAFF.

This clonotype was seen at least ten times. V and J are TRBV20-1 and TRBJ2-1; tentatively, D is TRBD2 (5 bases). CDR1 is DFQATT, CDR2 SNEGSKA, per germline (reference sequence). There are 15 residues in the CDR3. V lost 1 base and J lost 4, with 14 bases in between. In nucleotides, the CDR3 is TGCAGTGCTAGAGGGGCGGGTAGGGAATACAATGAGCAGTTCTTC. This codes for CSARGAGREYNEQFF.

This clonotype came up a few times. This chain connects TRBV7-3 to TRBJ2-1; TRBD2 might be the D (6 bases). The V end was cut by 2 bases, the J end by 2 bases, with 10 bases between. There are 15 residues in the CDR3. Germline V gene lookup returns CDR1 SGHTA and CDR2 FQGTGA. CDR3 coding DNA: TGTGCCAGCAGCTTATTGGGGGAGGCCTACAATGAGCAGTTCTTC. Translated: CASSLLGEAYNEQFF.

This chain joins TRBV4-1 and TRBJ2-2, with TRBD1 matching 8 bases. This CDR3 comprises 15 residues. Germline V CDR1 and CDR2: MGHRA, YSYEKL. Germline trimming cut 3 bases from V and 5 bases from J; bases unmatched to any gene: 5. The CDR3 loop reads CASSQGDRFTGELFF. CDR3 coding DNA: TGCGCCAGCAGCCAGGGGGACAGGTTTACCGGGGAGCTGTTTTTT.

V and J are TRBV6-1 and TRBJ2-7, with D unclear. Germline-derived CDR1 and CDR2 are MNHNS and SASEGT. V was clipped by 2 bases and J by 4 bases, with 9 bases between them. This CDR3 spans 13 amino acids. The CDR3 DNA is TGTGCCAGCAGTGAATCCACTGCTTACGAGCAGTACTTC. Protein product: CASSESTAYEQYF.

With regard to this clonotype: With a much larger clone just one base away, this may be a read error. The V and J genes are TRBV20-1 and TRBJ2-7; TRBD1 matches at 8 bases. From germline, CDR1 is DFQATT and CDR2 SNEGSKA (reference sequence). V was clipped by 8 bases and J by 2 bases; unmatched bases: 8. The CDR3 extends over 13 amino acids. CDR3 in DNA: TGCAGTCCTCGGACAGGGTTCGCCTACGAGCAGTACTTC. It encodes CSPRTGFAYEQYF.

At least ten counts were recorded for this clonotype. The CDR3 sequence is CASSQALWVDEQFF. CDR3 sequence (DNA): TGTGCCAGCAGCCAAGCTCTTTGGGTGGATGAGCAGTTCTTC. This chain joins TRBV14 and TRBJ2-1, with D uncertain. Germline V CDR1 and CDR2: SGHDN, FVKESK. This CDR3 is 14 amino acids long. V was shortened by 1 base and J by 8 bases, with 12 bases between the two germline ends.

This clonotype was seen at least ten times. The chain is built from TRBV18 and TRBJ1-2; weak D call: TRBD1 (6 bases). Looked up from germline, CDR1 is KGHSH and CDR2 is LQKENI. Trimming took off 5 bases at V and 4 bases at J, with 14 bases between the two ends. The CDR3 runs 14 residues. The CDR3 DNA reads TGTGCCAGCTCATTCGGACAGTCTGTCTATGGCTACACCTTC. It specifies CASSFGQSVYGYTF.

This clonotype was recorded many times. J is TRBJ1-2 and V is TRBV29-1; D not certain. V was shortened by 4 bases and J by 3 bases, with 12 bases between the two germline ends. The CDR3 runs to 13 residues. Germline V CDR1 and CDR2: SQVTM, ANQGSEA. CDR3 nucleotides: TGCAGCGTTGCAAACAGTCCTGACTATGGCTACACCTTC. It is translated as CSVANSPDYGYTF.

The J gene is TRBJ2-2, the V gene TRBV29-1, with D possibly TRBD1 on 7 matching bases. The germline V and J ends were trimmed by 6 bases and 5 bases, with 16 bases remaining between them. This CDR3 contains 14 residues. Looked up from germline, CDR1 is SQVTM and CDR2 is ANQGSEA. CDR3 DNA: TGCAGCGTGAAAGACAGGGAGGTTACCGGGGAGCTGTTTTTT. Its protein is CSVKDREVTGELFF.

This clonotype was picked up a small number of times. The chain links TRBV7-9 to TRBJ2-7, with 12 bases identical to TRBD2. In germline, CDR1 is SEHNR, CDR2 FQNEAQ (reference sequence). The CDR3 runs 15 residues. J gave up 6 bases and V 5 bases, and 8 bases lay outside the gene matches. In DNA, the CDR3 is TGTGCCAGCAGCGCAACACTAGCGGGAGGCGCCGAGCAGTACTTC. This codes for CASSATLAGGAEQYF.

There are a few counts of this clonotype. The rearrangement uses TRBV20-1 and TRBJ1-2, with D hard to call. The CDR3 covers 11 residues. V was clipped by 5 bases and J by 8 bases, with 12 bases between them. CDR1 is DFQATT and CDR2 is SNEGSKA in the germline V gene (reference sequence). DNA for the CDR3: TGCAGTGCTCTTCATGGGGAGGGCTACACCTTC. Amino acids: CSALHGEGYTF.